This T cell receptor beta chain was identified during a study of T cell changes during pregnancy in multiple sclerosis. Assay used: immunoSEQ multiplex PCR; TCRdb lists only in-frame clones, some missing. The table includes some 70,000 clones, just over 90% detected once. The germline V and J ends were trimmed by 3 bases and 8 bases, with 10 bases remaining between them. CDR1 is MNHEY, CDR2 SMNVEV, per germline (reference sequence). The CDR3 consists of 13 residues. The sequence came from a female donor with multiple sclerosis, enrolled in a pregnancy study. The rearrangement joins TRBV27 to TRBJ1-4; no clear D gene. Here the sequenced sample was peripheral blood, taken in the third trimester of pregnancy. This chain's CDR3 is CASSLWRNEKLFF. As DNA, the CDR3 is TGTGCCAGCAGTTTGTGGAGGAACGAAAAACTGTTTTTT.